Described below is a single T cell receptor beta chain sequence and its context. Its antigen is as yet unknown. V lost 4 bases to trimming and J lost 9 bases; unmatched junction nucleotides: 8. The CDR3 sequence is 16 residues long. Germline V lookup: CDR1 KGHDR, CDR2 SFDVKD. The data derive from a study of blood T cells in healthy people across ages. Per sample, extraction of total RNA gave at least 6 micrograms in every case. A second PCR of roughly 6 to 12 cycles used a sample-barcoded 5' primer and a J-beta primer mix. TCRdb recomputed calls from the 5' RACE reads with MiXCR, one row per CDR3 protein. This table holds more than 700,000 distinct CDR3 sequences, less than 60% found once. Findings and caveats of the study: Higher diversity, along with more naive CD4+ cells, distinguished long-lived donors from aged donors.

The TCR comes from a man older than 75 in good health. Sequencing was done on a sample of blood. The chain couples TRBV24-1 to TRBJ2-1; 13 bases agree with TRBD2. CDR3 sequence reads: CATSDPLAGGPGEQFF. DNA for the CDR3: TGTGCCACCAGTGACCCACTAGCGGGAGGGCCTGGTGAGCAGTTCTTC.